This T cell receptor (beta chain) is from a study of blood T cell repertoires in COVID-19. Study overall: Both acute and convalescent COVID-19 samples were obtained from the United States, Italy and Spain.

This CDR3 has 14 amino acids. V dropped 8 bases and J dropped 8; count of bases not matched to a gene: 7. Germline V gives CDR1 SEHNR, CDR2 FQNEAQ (reference sequence). Authors' data handling: Cell counts per sample came from amplifying reference gene primers. Here immunoSEQ multiplex PCR was the method, and the copy in TCRdb shows in-frame clones only, minus some. For V, J and clone size, that table is used; D and trimming come from the DNA. Of about 130,000 clones in the sample, around 80% were seen once. The chain combines TRBV7-9 with TRBJ1-3; 12 nucleotides line up with TRBD1. The sample was peripheral blood. The clonotype originates from a human donor in a cohort sampled during active COVID-19. The CDR3: CASGGTGGSDTIYF. CDR3 in DNA: TGTGCCAGCGGGGGGACAGGGGGCTCGGACACCATATATTTT.